This TCR beta chain appears in the sequencing data of a study of blood T cell repertoires in COVID-19. Study as a whole: Spain, Italy and the United States supplied samples that represented acute and convalescent COVID-19. Sources were T cells, B-cell-depleted T cells, or PBMCs; the material itself was cDNA or gDNA.

There are 15 residues in the CDR3. The V segment lost 2 bases and the J segment 8 bases; nucleotides outside the gene matches: 5. In germline, CDR1 is SGHNT, CDR2 YYREEE (reference sequence). In the authors' methods: Reference gene primer amplification gave estimated nucleated cell counts. Method: immunoSEQ multiplex PCR; TCRdb's copy keeps in-frame clones and lacks some. V and J calls and clone size come straight from that table; D and trimming were deduced from the DNA. This table has 150,000 or so clones, approximately 83% appearing once. Enrolment of Seattle patients took place during active infection, and they were followed longitudinally.

The sequence came from a woman between 55 and 75 years old with COVID-19, enrolled during active disease. The rearrangement uses TRBV5-4 and TRBJ1-6; 9 bases are a match to TRBD1. What was sequenced was peripheral blood. The DNA of the CDR3 is TGTGCCAGCAGCTTAGGACAGGGGTCGGATTCACCCCTCCACTTT. Encoded protein: CASSLGQGSDSPLHF. The full variable domain, rest sourced from reference TRBV5-4 and TRBJ1-6, is ETGVTQSPTHLIKTRGQQVTLRCSSQSGHNTVSWYQQALGQGPQFIFQYYREEENGRGNFPPRFSGLQFPNYSSELNVNALELDDSALYLCASSLGQGSDSPLHFGNGTRLTVT.